Each of the 21 T cell receptor beta chains below was sequenced from the same sample in a study of spatial heterogeneity in lung cancer. As for time point: sample taken at primary tumor resection. MiXCR, applied by TCRdb to the 5' RACE reads, yields one record per CDR3 protein. The table records about 78,000 distinct CDR3 sequences, roughly 8% of them present only once. The starting material was PBMCs, obtained at surgery. These receptor sequences come from a male donor with early-stage non-small cell lung cancer.

This clonotype occurred a few times. The V call is TRBV3-1, the J call TRBJ2-5, with TRBD2 identical over 8 bases. The length of the CDR3 is 16 residues. CDR1 and CDR2 from the germline V gene are LGHDT and YNNKEL (reference sequence). J was trimmed by 5 bases and V by 1 base; bases with no gene match: 9. The CDR3 DNA reads as TGTGCCAGCAGCCAAGGTCCGGGAGGGCCTGGTGAGACCCAGTACTTC. It codes for CASSQGPGGPGETQYF.

The chain uses TRBV7-9 and TRBJ2-5; 11 bases align to TRBD2. The length of the CDR3 is 17 residues. Germline V gene data show CDR1 as SEHNR and CDR2 as FQNEAQ (reference sequence). V trimming: 3 bases; J trimming: 4 bases; junction bases outside the gene matches: 10. The CDR3 sequence: CASSLNLAGGWGETQYF. The DNA for the CDR3 is TGTGCCAGCAGCTTGAATCTAGCGGGAGGATGGGGAGAGACCCAGTACTTC.

This clonotype was seen repeatedly, ten times or more. CDR3 residues: CASSLDGGTDTQYF. The CDR3 DNA is TGTGCCAGCAGCTTGGACGGGGGCACAGATACGCAGTATTTT. The V and J genes are TRBV5-4 and TRBJ2-3; D possibly corresponds to TRBD2 (5 bases). Germline CDR1 is SGHNT and CDR2 is YYREEE (reference sequence). CDR3 length: 14 amino acids. Trimming took 0 bases from V and 1 from J, leaving 6 bases between them. Complete variable domain (other parts from reference TRBV5-4 and TRBJ2-3): ETGVTQSPTHLIKTRGQQVTLRCSSQSGHNTVSWYQQALGQGPQFIFQYYREEENGRGNFPPRFSGLQFPNYSSELNVNALELDDSALYLCASSLDGGTDTQYFGPGTRLTVL.

The chain is built from TRBV5-6 and TRBJ2-5; 10 positions agree with TRBD2. CDR1 is SGHDT and CDR2 is YYEEEE in the germline V gene. This CDR3 region has 16 residues. With V trimmed by 4 bases and J by 5 bases, 11 bases remained unmatched. The CDR3 DNA reads TGTGCCAGCAGCACCCCCGGGACTAGCGATGAGGAGACCCAGTACTTC. It codes for CASSTPGTSDEETQYF.

There are many counts of this clonotype. The chain recombines TRBV7-2 with TRBJ2-5; D is possibly TRBD2 (5 bases). Germline V gives CDR1 SGHTA, CDR2 FQGNSA. The ends were cut back, 4 bases at V and 4 bases at J, with 10 bases in the middle. The CDR3 consists of 13 residues. CDR3 sequence reads: CASSSGLLETQYF. CDR3 DNA: TGTGCCAGCAGCTCCGGACTTCTAGAGACCCAGTACTTC.

The chain couples TRBV6-2 or TRBV6-3 to TRBJ2-1; the D gene could be TRBD1 or TRBD2 (6 bases each). This CDR3 spans 14 amino acids. Trimming removed 5 bases from V and 9 bases from J, with 17 bases in between. Germline values: CDR1 MNHEY, CDR2 SVGEGT. CDR3 protein: CASSRLGVGGEQFF. CDR3 sequence (DNA): TGTGCCAGCAGTCGACTAGGCGTAGGGGGTGAGCAGTTCTTC.

This clonotype was recorded many times. The rearrangement joins TRBV6-2 or TRBV6-3 to TRBJ1-2; D is unresolved. Trimming cost V 2 bases and J 4 bases, with 5 bases left between them. This CDR3 is built from 12 residues. Germline values: CDR1 MNHEY, CDR2 SVGEGT. DNA of the CDR3: TGTGCCAGCAGTTACGGCCCCTATGGCTACACCTTC. It translates to CASSYGPYGYTF.

This clonotype was picked up a small number of times. This sequence joins TRBV7-2 and TRBJ2-6; a weak D match, TRBD1 (6 bases). The CDR3 is 16 amino acids. CDR1 is SGHTA, CDR2 FQGNSA, per germline. Deletions cut 5 bases from V and 1 base from J, with 12 bases between. The CDR3 DNA sequence: TGTGCCAGCAGCGTAGACAGGATTTCTGGGGCCAACGTCCTGACTTTC. Its protein is CASSVDRISGANVLTF.

This clonotype was seen ten or more times. V and J are TRBV29-1 and TRBJ2-3, with 8 bases aligning to TRBD1. The V segment lost 4 bases and the J segment 6 bases; nucleotides outside the gene matches: 6. Germline CDR1 is SQVTM and CDR2 is ANQGSEA. The CDR3 consists of 13 residues. CDR3 bases: TGCAGCGTTGCGGGACAGGCGCCCGATACGCAGTATTTT. This gives the protein CSVAGQAPDTQYF.

This clonotype appeared a few times. The J gene is TRBJ1-3, the V gene TRBV7-8; no firm D call. Trimming stripped 0 bases from V and 4 bases from J, with 13 bases between. CDR1 and CDR2 from the germline V gene are SGHVS and FQNEAQ. The CDR3 loop spans 16 amino acids. This chain's CDR3 is CASSLAVWEGGNTIYF. CDR3 in DNA: TGTGCCAGCAGCTTAGCGGTCTGGGAAGGGGGAAACACCATATATTTT.

Comment on this clonotype: At one of its ends the junction is not consistent with the germline gene, which may arise from a read error. The V gene is TRBV4-3, the J gene TRBJ2-5; D possibly corresponds to TRBD1 (5 bases). This CDR3 is built from 15 residues. Germline values: CDR1 LGHNA, CDR2 YSLEER. CDR3 sequence (DNA): TGCGCCAGCAGCCAAGCCGACAGCGCGCAAGAGACCGAGTACTTC. This translates into CASSQADSAQETEYF.

This clonotype was observed at least ten times. The chain recombines TRBV5-1 with TRBJ2-1; the match to TRBD2 covers 7 bases. This CDR3 has 15 amino acids. With V trimmed by 3 bases and J by 7 bases, 10 bases remained unmatched. CDR1 is SGHRS and CDR2 is YFSETQ in the germline V gene. The CDR3 DNA reads TGCGCCAGCAGCTCAGGCGGCGGGAGTCCGAATGAGCAGTTCTTC. Translated, it gives CASSSGGGSPNEQFF.

By frequency in the sample, this clonotype is medium-sized. The rearrangement joins TRBV10-3 to TRBJ1-1; 10 nucleotides agree with TRBD1. V was clipped by 3 bases and J by 0 bases; unmatched bases: 7. The CDR3 is 17 residues long. CDR1 ENHRY and CDR2 SYGVKD come from the germline V gene. The CDR3 is CAISETGTGAMNTEAFF. The CDR3 region has the DNA TGTGCCATCAGTGAAACCGGGACAGGGGCCATGAACACTGAAGCTTTCTTT.

There are a few counts of this clonotype. The chain employs TRBV5-1 and TRBJ1-1; 7 bases are a match to TRBD1. The J segment lost 8 bases and the V segment lost 3 bases, leaving 7 bases of the junction unmatched. From germline, CDR1 is SGHRS and CDR2 YFSETQ. This CDR3 spans 13 amino acids. This CDR3 is CASSWDSVREAFF. The DNA for the CDR3 is TGCGCCAGCAGCTGGGACAGCGTAAGAGAAGCTTTCTTT.

This chain connects TRBV20-1 to TRBJ1-3; 7 bases are shared with TRBD1. V lost 0 bases, J lost 8 bases, and 10 bases stayed unmatched. There are 15 residues in the CDR3. Looked up from germline, CDR1 is DFQATT and CDR2 is SNEGSKA (reference sequence). The CDR3 sequence is CSARDSQGSPDTIYF. The CDR3 bases are TGCAGTGCTAGAGACTCACAGGGGAGCCCCGACACCATATATTTT.

This clonotype was counted many times. This chain connects TRBV6-6 to TRBJ1-5; D perhaps matches TRBD1 (5 bases). This CDR3 has 13 amino acids. V was clipped by 10 bases and J by 3 bases, with 13 bases between them. The germline V gene encodes CDR1 MNHNY and CDR2 SVGAGI (reference sequence). The CDR3 bases are TGTGCCATCGCAAGGGACCCCAATCAGCCCCAGCATTTT. This translates into CAIARDPNQPQHF.

This clonotype was observed a few times. The chain recombines TRBV20-1 with TRBJ2-1, with 12 nucleotides matching TRBD1. V lost 1 base to trimming and J lost 8 bases; unmatched junction nucleotides: 3. Germline CDR1 and CDR2: DFQATT and SNEGSKA (reference sequence). This CDR3 has 14 amino acids. DNA for the CDR3: TGCAGTGCTAGAGCCGGGACAGGGGGCGATGAGCAGTTCTTC. It translates to CSARAGTGGDEQFF.

A few counts support this clonotype. The CDR3 loop reads CASSLRGLQPQHF. In DNA form, the CDR3 reads TGTGCCAGCAGTCTCAGGGGGCTTCAGCCCCAGCATTTT. The chain carries TRBV12-3 or TRBV12-4 and TRBJ1-5; TRBD1 matches at 8 bases. This CDR3 has 13 amino acids. V trimming: 5 bases; J trimming: 6 bases; junction bases outside the gene matches: 3.

The chain uses TRBV7-2 and TRBJ2-2; D is unclear. The CDR3 sequence is 11 residues long. Germline values: CDR1 SGHTA, CDR2 FQGNSA. The ends were cut back, 3 bases at V and 7 bases at J, with 3 bases in the middle. CDR3 DNA: TGTGCCAGCAGCTTTATCGGGGAGCTGTTTTTT. It translates to CASSFIGELFF.

The chain joins TRBV7-2 to TRBJ2-3; 7 positions agree with TRBD2. Germline CDR1 and CDR2: SGHTA and FQGNSA. The CDR3 has 15 amino acids. V lost 1 base, J lost 1 base, and 2 bases stayed unmatched. Written as DNA, the CDR3 is TGTGCCAGCAGCTTAGTTAGCGGGCGCACAGATACGCAGTATTTT. It yields the protein CASSLVSGRTDTQYF.

This clonotype was detected many times. The V gene is TRBV3-1, the J gene TRBJ1-2; D remains ambiguous. Looked up from germline, CDR1 is LGHDT and CDR2 is YNNKEL (reference sequence). Trimming pared 0 bases from V and 10 bases from J, leaving 9 bases between. This CDR3 is built from 12 residues. CDR3 sequence (DNA): TGTGCCAGCAGCCAAGATAACCGGGACTACACCTTC. Its translation is CASSQDNRDYTF.